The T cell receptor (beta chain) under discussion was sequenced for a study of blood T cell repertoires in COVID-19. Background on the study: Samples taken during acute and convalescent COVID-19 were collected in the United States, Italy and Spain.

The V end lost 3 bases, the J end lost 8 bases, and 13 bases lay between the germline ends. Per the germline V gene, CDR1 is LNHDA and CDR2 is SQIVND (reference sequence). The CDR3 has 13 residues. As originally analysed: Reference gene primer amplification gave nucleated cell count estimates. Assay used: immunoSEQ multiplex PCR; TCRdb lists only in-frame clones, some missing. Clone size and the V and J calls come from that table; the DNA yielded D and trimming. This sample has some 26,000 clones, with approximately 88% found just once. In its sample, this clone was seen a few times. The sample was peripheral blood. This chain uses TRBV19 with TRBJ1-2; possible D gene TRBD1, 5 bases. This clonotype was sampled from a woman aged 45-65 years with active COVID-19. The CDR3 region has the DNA TGTGCCAGTAGTATCTCCCGTAGGGGCGGCTACACCTTC. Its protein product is CASSISRRGGYTF.